These T cell receptor beta chains were read from a single sample in a study of cytomegalovirus exposure and HLA in healthy donors. Method: immunoSEQ multiplex PCR; TCRdb's copy keeps in-frame clones and lacks some. The repertoire holds 150,000 to 200,000 clones, with roughly 80% as singletons. The sequenced sample was PBMCs. These TCRs come from a female donor in good health and CMV-seronegative. CDR3s include the opening cysteine and the closing phenylalanine or tryptophan. The D gene is left open where the match is weak. Not all rows give a size; the values are once, few, many and, for expanded clones, a class.

CDR3 length: 13; clone size: NA; D gene: NA; J gene: TRBJ1-5; V gene: TRBV5-8; CDR3 DNA: TGTGCCAGCAGCTCTCAGTTTCAACAGCCCCAGCATTTT; CDR3 protein: CASSSQFQQPQHF
CDR3 length: 15; clone size: NA; D gene: NA; J gene: TRBJ2-5; V gene: TRBV5-4; CDR3 DNA: TGTGCCAGCAGCTTGGAGGGGGGGGGCTGGGAGACCCAGTACTTC; CDR3 protein: CASSLEGGGWETQYF
CDR3 length: 14; clone size: few; D gene: TRBD2; J gene: TRBJ2-1; V gene: TRBV2; CDR3 DNA: TGTGCCAGCATGCGGGAGGTTGCCTACAATGAGCAGTTCTTC; CDR3 protein: CASMREVAYNEQFF
CDR3 length: 15; clone size: NA; D gene: TRBD2; J gene: TRBJ2-1; V gene: TRBV13; CDR3 DNA: TGTGCCAGCAGCTTTCGCGGGAGGGGTCTGGATGAGCAGTTCTTC; CDR3 protein: CASSFRGRGLDEQFF
CDR3 length: 15; clone size: NA; D gene: TRBD2; J gene: TRBJ2-7; V gene: TRBV9; CDR3 DNA: TGTGCCAGCAGCGCTAGCGGGGGGGTTAACTACGAGCAGTACTTC; CDR3 protein: CASSASGGVNYEQYF
CDR3 length: 14; clone size: NA; D gene: NA; J gene: TRBJ1-5; V gene: TRBV2; CDR3 DNA: TGTGCCAGCAGCGAACAGGGAGGCTATCAGCCCCAGCATTTT; CDR3 protein: CASSEQGGYQPQHF
CDR3 length: 16; clone size: NA; D gene: NA; J gene: TRBJ2-1; V gene: TRBV11-1; CDR3 DNA: TGTGCCAGCAGCCATCACGGCAGGGGAACCTACAATGAGCAGTTCTTC; CDR3 protein: CASSHHGRGTYNEQFF
CDR3 length: 15; clone size: few; D gene: TRBD1; J gene: TRBJ1-4; V gene: TRBV6-6; CDR3 DNA: TGTGCCAGCAGTCTAATGGGACAGGGTAATGAAAAACTGTTTTTT; CDR3 protein: CASSLMGQGNEKLFF
CDR3 length: 14; clone size: NA; D gene: TRBD2; J gene: TRBJ2-5; V gene: TRBV2; CDR3 DNA: TGTGCCAGCATACCCGGGGGGGCGGAAGAGACCCAGTACTTC; CDR3 protein: CASIPGGAEETQYF
CDR3 length: 14; clone size: NA; D gene: TRBD1; J gene: TRBJ1-1; V gene: TRBV10-3; CDR3 DNA: TGTGCCATCAGTGACCGGGACAGGGCCACTGAAGCTTTCTTT; CDR3 protein: CAISDRDRATEAFF
CDR3 length: 15; clone size: NA; D gene: TRBD2; J gene: TRBJ2-7; V gene: TRBV19; CDR3 DNA: TGTGCCAGTAGTTTGACTAGCGGGAGCTCCTACGAGCAGTACTTC; CDR3 protein: CASSLTSGSSYEQYF
CDR3 length: 13; clone size: few; D gene: NA; J gene: TRBJ1-3; V gene: TRBV2; CDR3 DNA: TGTGCCAGCAGGGAGGGGCCTGGAAACACCATATATTTT; CDR3 protein: CASREGPGNTIYF
CDR3 length: 13; clone size: NA; D gene: NA; J gene: TRBJ1-3; V gene: TRBV6-5; CDR3 DNA: TGTGCCAGCAGTTACTCGCTTAGGGAGGCCATATATTTT; CDR3 protein: CASSYSLREAIYF
CDR3 length: 14; clone size: NA; D gene: TRBD1; J gene: TRBJ1-6; V gene: TRBV6-1; CDR3 DNA: TGTGCCAGCAGTAAAACAGGGGAAAATTCACCCCTCCACTTT; CDR3 protein: CASSKTGENSPLHF
CDR3 length: 16; clone size: NA; D gene: NA; J gene: TRBJ2-3; V gene: TRBV5-4; CDR3 DNA: TGTGCCAGCAGCCCAACAAGTAGCGGACCCACAGATACGAGAGGTTTT; CDR3 protein: CASSPTSSGPTDTRGF
CDR3 length: 15; clone size: NA; D gene: TRBD1; J gene: TRBJ1-5; V gene: TRBV5-8; CDR3 DNA: TGTGCCAGCAGCATTCGACAGGGCCTCAATCAGCCCCAGCATTTT; CDR3 protein: CASSIRQGLNQPQHF